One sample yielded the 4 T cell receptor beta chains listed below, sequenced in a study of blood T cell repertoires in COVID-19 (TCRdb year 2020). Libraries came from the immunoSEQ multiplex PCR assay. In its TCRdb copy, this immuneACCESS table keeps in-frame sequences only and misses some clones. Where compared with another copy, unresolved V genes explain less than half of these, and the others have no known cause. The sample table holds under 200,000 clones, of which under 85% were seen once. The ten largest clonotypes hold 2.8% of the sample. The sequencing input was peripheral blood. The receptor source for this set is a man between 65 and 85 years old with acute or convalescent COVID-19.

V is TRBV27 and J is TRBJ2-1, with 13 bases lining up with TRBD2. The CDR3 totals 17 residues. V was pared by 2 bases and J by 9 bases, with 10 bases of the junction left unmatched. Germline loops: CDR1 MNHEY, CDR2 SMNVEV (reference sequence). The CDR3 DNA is TGTGCCAGCAGTTTACAAACTAGCGGGAGGGCTCCGATTGAGCAGTTCTTC. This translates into CASSLQTSGRAPIEQFF.

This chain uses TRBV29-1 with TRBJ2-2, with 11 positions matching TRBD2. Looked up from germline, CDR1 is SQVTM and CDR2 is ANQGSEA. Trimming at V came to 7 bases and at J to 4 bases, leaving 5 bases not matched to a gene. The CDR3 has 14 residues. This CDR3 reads CSAGLAVGTGELFF. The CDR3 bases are TGCAGCGCGGGACTAGCGGTCGGCACCGGGGAGCTGTTTTTT.

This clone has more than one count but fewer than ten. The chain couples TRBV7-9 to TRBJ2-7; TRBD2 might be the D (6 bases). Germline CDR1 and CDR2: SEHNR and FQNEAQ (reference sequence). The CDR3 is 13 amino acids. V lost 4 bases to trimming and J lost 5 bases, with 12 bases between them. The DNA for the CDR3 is TGTGCCAGCAGCTCAGGACTAATCCACGAGCAGTACTTC. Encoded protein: CASSSGLIHEQYF.

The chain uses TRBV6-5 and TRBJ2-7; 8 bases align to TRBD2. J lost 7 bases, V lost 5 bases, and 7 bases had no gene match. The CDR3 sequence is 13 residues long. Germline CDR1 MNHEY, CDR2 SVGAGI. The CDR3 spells CASSQNLAGEQYF. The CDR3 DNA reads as TGTGCCAGCAGTCAGAATTTAGCGGGGGAGCAGTACTTC.